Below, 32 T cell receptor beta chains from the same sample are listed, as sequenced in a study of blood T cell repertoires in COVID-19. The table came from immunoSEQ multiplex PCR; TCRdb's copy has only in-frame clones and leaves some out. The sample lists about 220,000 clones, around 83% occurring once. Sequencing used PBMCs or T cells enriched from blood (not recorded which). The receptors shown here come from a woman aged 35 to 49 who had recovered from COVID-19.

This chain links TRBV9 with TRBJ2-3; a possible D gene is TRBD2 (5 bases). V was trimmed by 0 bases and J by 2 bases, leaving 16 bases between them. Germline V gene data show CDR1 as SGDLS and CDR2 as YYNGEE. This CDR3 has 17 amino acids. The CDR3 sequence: CASSVGGSAIPTDTQYF. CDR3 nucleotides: TGTGCCAGCAGCGTAGGAGGGAGCGCAATCCCCACAGATACGCAGTATTTT.

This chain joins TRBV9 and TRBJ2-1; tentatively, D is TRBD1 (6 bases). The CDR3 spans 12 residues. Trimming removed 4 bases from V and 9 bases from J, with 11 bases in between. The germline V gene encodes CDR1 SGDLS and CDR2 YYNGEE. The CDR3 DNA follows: TGTGCCAGCAGCCCAGGGGTCAGTGAGCAGTTCTTC. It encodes CASSPGVSEQFF.

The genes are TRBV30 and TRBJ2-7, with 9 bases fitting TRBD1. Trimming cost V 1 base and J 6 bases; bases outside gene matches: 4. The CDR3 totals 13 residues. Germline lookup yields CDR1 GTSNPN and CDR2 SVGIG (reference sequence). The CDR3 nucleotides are TGTGCCTGGAGTGGGGGGACAGGGTCCGAGCAGTACTTC. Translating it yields CAWSGGTGSEQYF.

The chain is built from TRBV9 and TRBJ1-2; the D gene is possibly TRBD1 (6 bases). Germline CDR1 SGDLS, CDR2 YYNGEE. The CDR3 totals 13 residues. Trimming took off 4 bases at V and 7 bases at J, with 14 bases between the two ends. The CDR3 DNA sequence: TGTGCCAGCAGCCCAGGGGTTCTGCCTGGCTACACCTTC. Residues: CASSPGVLPGYTF.

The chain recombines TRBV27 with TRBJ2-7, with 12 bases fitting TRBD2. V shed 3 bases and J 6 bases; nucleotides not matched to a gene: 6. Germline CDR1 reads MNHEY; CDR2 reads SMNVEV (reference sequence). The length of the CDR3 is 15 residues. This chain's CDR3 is CASSLVKGLAGEQYV. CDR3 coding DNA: TGTGCCAGCAGTTTGGTCAAGGGACTAGCGGGCGAGCAGTACGTC.

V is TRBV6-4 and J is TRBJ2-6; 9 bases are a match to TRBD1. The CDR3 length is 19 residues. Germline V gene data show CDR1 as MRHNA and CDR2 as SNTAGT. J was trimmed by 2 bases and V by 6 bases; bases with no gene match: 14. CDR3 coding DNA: TGTGCCAGCAGGAGGAAGGGACAGGGAGGAACTACTGGGGCCAACGTCCTGACTTTC. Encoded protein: CASRRKGQGGTTGANVLTF.

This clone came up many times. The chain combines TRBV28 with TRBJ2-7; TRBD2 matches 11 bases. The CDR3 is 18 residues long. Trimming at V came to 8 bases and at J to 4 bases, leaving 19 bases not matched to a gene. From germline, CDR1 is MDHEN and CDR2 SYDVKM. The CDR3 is CASGTRLPLSGRAYEQYF. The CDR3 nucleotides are TGTGCCAGCGGTACAAGGCTCCCTCTTAGCGGGAGGGCATACGAGCAGTACTTC.

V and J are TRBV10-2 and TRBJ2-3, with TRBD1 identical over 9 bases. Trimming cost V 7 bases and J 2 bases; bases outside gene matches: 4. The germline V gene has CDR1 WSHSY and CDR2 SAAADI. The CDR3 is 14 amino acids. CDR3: CASKWTGDTDTQYF. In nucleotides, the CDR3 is TGCGCCAGCAAGTGGACAGGGGACACAGATACGCAGTATTTT.

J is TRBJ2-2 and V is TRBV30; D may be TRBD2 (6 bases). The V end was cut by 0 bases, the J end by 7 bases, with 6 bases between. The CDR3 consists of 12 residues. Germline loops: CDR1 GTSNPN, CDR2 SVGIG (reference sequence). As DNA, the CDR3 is TGTGCCTGGAGTGTGGGAGGCGGGGAGCTGTTTTTT. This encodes CAWSVGGGELFF. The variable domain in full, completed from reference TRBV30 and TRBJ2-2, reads SQTIHQWPATLVQPVGSPLSLECTVEGTSNPNLYWYRQAAGRGLQLLFYSVGIGQISSEVPQNLSASRPQDRQFILSSKKLLLSDSGFYLCAWSVGGGELFFGEGSRLTVL.

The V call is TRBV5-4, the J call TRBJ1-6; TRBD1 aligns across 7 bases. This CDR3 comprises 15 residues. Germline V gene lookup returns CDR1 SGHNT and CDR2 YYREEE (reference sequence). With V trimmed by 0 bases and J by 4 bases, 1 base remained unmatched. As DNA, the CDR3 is TGTGCCAGCAGCTTGGAACAGGGGTATAATTCACCCCTCCACTTT. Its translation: CASSLEQGYNSPLHF.

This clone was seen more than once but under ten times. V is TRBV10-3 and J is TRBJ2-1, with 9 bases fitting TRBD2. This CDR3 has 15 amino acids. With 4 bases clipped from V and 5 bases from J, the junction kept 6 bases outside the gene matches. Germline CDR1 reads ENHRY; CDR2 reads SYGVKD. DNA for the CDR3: TGTGCCATCAGTGTATTAGCGGGAGCGAACAATGAGCAGTTCTTC. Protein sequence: CAISVLAGANNEQFF.

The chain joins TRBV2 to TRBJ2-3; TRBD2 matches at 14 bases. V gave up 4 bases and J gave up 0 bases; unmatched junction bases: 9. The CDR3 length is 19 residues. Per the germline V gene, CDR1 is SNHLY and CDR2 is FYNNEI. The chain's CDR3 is CASSVPGTSGSASTDTQYF. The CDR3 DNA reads TGTGCCAGCAGTGTTCCCGGGACTAGCGGGAGTGCTAGCACAGATACGCAGTATTTT. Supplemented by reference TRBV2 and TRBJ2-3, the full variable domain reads EPEVTQTPSHQVTQMGQEVILRCVPISNHLYFYWYRQILGQKVEFLVSFYNNEISEKSEIFDDQFSVERPDGSNFTLKIRSTKLEDSAMYFCASSVPGTSGSASTDTQYFGPGTRLTVL.

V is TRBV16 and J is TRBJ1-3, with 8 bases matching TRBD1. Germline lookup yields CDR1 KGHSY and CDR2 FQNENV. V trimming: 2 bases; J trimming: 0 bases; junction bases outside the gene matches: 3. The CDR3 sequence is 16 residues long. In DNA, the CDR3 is TGTGCCAGCAGCCAAAGGGGACAGGTCTCTGGAAACACCATATATTTT. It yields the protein CASSQRGQVSGNTIYF. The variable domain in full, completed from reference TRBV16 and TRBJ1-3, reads GEEVAQTPKHLVRGEGQKAKLYCAPIKGHSYVFWYQQVLKNEFKFLISFQNENVFDETGMPKERFSAKCLPNSPCSLEIQATKLEDSAVYFCASSQRGQVSGNTIYFGEGSWLTVV.

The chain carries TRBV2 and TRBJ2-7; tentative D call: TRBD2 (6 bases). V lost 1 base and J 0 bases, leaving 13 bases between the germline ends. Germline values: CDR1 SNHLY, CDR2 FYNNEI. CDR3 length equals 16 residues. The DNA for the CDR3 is TGTGCCAGCAGTGAAGGGCCTAGCGCCAGCTCCTACGAGCAGTACTTC. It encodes CASSEGPSASSYEQYF.

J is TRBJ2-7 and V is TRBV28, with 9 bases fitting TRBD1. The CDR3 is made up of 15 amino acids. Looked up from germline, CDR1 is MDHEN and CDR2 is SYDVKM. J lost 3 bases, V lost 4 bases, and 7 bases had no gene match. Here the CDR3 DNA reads TGTGCCAGCAGTTCGCCCAACAGGGGGCTCTACGAGCAGTACTTC. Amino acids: CASSSPNRGLYEQYF.

The DNA of the CDR3 is TGTGCCACCAGCAGAGATCCAGGGGGCATGGGTAATGAAAAACTGTTTTTT. Its protein is CATSRDPGGMGNEKLFF. The V call is TRBV15, the J call TRBJ1-4; 8 bases map to TRBD1. Germline V gene sequence: CDR1 LNHNV, CDR2 YYDKDF (reference sequence). There are 17 residues in the CDR3. The J segment lost 4 bases and the V segment lost 0 bases, leaving 7 bases of the junction unmatched.

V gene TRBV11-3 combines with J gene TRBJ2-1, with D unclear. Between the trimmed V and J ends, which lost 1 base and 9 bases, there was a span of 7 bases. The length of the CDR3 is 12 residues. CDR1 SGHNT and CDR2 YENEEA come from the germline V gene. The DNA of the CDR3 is TGTGCCAGCAGCTTAGTGGCGGCTGAGCAGTTCTTC. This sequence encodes CASSLVAAEQFF.

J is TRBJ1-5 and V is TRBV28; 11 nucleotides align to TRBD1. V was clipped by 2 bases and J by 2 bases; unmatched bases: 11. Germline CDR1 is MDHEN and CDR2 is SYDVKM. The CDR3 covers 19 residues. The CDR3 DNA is TGTGCCAGCAGTTTACTAGGACAGGGGGCTGGATTTGGCAATCAGCCCCAGCATTTT. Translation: CASSLLGQGAGFGNQPQHF.

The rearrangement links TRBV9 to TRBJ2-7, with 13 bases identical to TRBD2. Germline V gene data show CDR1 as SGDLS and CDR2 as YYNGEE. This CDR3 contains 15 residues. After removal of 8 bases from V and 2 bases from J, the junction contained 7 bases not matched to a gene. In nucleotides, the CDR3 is TGTGCCAGTGCCTTTGGGACTAGCGGGACCTACGAGCAGTACTTC. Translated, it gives CASAFGTSGTYEQYF.

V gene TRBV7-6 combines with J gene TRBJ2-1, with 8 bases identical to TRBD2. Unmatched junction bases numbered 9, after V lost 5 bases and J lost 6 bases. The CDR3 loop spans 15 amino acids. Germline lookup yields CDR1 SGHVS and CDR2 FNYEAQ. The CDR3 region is CASSRYLAGGNEQFF. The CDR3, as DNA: TGTGCCAGCAGCCGATATCTAGCGGGTGGCAATGAGCAGTTCTTC.

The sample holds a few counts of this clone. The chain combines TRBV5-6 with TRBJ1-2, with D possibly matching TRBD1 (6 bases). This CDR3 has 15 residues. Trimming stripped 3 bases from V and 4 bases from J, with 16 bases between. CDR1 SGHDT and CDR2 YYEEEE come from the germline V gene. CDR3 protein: CASSSPGEGFYGYTF. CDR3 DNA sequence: TGTGCCAGCAGCTCGCCAGGGGAAGGGTTCTATGGCTACACCTTC.

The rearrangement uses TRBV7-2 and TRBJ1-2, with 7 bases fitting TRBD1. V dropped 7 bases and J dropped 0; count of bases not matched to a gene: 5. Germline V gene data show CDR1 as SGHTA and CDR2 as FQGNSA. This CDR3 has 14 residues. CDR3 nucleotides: TGTGCCAGCAACCCCGGGACAGCTAACTATGGCTACACCTTC. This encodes CASNPGTANYGYTF.

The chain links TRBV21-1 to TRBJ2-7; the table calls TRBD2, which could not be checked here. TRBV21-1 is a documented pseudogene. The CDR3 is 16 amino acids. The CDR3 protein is CASSKGVLLAGGPGNF. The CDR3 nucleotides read TGTGCCAGCAGCAAAGGGGTACTACTAGCGGGAGGGCCCGGAAACTTC.

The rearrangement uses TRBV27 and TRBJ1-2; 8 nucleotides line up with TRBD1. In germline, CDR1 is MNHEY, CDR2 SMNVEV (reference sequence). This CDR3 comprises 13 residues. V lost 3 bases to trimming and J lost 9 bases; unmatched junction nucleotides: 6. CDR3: CASSFGQGNSYTF. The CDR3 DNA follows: TGTGCCAGCAGTTTCGGACAGGGAAACAGCTACACCTTC.

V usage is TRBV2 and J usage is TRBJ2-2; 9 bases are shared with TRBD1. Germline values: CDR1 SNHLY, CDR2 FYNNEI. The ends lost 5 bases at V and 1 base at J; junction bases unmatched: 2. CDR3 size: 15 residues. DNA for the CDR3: TGTGCCAGCAGTAGGGACAGGGAGAACACCGGGGAGCTGTTTTTT. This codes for CASSRDRENTGELFF.

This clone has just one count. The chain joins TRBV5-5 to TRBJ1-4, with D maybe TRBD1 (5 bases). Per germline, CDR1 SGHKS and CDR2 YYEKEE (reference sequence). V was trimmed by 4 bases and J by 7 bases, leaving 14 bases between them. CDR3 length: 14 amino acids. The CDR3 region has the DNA TGTGCCAGCAGCCCATGGGGGGGAAGTGAAAAACTGTTTTTT. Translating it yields CASSPWGGSEKLFF. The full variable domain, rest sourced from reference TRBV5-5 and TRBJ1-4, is DAGVTQSPTHLIKTRGQQVTLRCSPISGHKSVSWYQQVLGQGPQFIFQYYEKEERGRGNFPDRFSARQFPNYSSELNVNALLLGDSALYLCASSPWGGSEKLFFGSGTQLSVL.

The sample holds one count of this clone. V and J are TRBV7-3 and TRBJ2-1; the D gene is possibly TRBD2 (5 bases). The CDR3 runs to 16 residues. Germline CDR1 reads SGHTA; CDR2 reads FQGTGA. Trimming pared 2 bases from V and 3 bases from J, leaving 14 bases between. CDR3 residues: CASSLGYSGSYNEQFF. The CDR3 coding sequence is TGTGCCAGCAGCTTAGGGTACAGCGGAAGCTACAATGAGCAGTTCTTC.

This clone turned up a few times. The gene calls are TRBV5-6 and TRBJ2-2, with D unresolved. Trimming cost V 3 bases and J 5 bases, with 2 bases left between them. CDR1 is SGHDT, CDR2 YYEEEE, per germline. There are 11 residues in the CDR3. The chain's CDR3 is CASSSTGELFF. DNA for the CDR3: TGTGCCAGCAGCTCGACCGGGGAGCTGTTTTTT.

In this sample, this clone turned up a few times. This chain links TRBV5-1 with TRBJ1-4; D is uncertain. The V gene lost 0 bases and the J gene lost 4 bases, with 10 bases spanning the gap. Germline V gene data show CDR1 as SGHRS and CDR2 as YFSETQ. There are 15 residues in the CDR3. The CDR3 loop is CASSLGLEGNEKLFF. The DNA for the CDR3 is TGCGCCAGCAGCTTGGGTCTTGAGGGTAATGAAAAACTGTTTTTT.

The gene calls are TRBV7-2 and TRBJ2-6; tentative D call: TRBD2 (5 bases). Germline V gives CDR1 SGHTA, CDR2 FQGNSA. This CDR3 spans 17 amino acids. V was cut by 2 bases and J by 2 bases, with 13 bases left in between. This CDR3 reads CASSLNLGVTGANVLTF. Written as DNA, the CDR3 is TGTGCCAGCAGCTTAAATCTCGGGGTGACTGGGGCCAACGTCCTGACTTTC.

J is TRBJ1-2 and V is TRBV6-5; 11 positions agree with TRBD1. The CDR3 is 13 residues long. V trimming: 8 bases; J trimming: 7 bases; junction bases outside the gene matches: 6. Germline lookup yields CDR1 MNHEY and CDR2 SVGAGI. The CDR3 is CASGDRGFSGYTF. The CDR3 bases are TGTGCCAGCGGGGACAGGGGGTTTAGTGGCTACACCTTC.

Here the CDR3 DNA reads TGTGCCAGCAGCGGTACGACAGGGGGCAGCCCCCATGGCTACACCTTC. Its translation is CASSGTTGGSPHGYTF. The chain is built from TRBV7-2 and TRBJ1-2, with 10 bases aligning to TRBD1. The CDR3 contains 16 residues. Per germline, CDR1 SGHTA and CDR2 FQGNSA. V was pared by 5 bases and J by 6 bases, with 12 bases of the junction left unmatched. The complete variable domain, with remaining parts taken from reference TRBV7-2 and TRBJ1-2, reads GAGVSQSPSNKVTEKGKDVELRCDPISGHTALYWYRQSLGQGLEFLIYFQGNSAPDKSGLPSDRFSAERTGGSVSTLTIQRTQQEDSAVYLCASSGTTGGSPHGYTFGSGTRLTVV.